The 2 T cell receptor beta chains below all came from one sample that was sequenced in a study of shared T cell receptors in the human thymus. Libraries were prepared by immunoSEQ multiplex PCR; TCRdb keeps only in-frame clonotypes and omits some of them. This repertoire shows 500,000 to 550,000 clones, about 84% found once; its top ten account for around 0.013%. The same sample was also used in a study of human thymus T cells.

The specimen sequenced was thymocytes. These receptors were taken from a boy under three years old with a congenital heart defect.

This clone was seen a handful of times. The V gene is TRBV4-1, the J gene TRBJ2-7, with D hard to call. The CDR3 sequence is 15 residues long. Germline V gives CDR1 MGHRA, CDR2 YSYEKL. Trimming left V 3 bases short and J 0 bases short, with 12 bases between. The DNA for the CDR3 is TGCGCCAGCAGCCAGGGCCTTCTCCCCTCCTACGAGCAGTACTTC. Translating it yields CASSQGLLPSYEQYF.

The chain links TRBV11-2 to TRBJ1-6, with 8 bases aligning to TRBD1. Unmatched junction bases numbered 6, after V lost 5 bases and J lost 9 bases. Germline V gives CDR1 SGHAT, CDR2 FQNNGV. The CDR3 runs to 14 residues. DNA of the CDR3: TGTGCCAGCAGCCCCTCAGGGGGCGGTTCACCCCTCCACTTT. Its protein product is CASSPSGGGSPLHF. The full variable domain, rest sourced from reference TRBV11-2 and TRBJ1-6, is EAGVAQSPRYKIIEKRQSVAFWCNPISGHATLYWYQQILGQGPKLLIQFQNNGVVDDSQLPKDRFSAERLKGVDSTLKIQPAKLEDSAVYLCASSPSGGGSPLHFGNGTRLTVT.